Each of the 2 T cell receptor beta chains below was sequenced from the same sample in a study of blood T cell repertoires in COVID-19. The method was immunoSEQ multiplex PCR; TCRdb's version includes in-frame clones alone and lacks a portion of them. The data show roughly 240,000 clones, 84% seen once. The sequenced sample was peripheral blood. These receptors were taken from a man aged 35 to 55 who had recovered from COVID-19.

The V and J genes are TRBV11-3 and TRBJ1-1; D may be TRBD1 (6 bases). Germline lookup yields CDR1 SGHNT and CDR2 YENEEA. With 3 bases removed from V and 1 base from J, the gap between germline ends came to 12 bases. The CDR3 runs 15 residues. The CDR3 nucleotides are TGTGCCAGCAGCTTTTTTGGGACACGGAACACTGAAGCTTTCTTT. It yields the protein CASSFFGTRNTEAFF.

The chain uses TRBV30 and TRBJ1-5; TRBD1 aligns across 7 bases. With 1 base clipped from V and 4 bases from J, the junction kept 4 bases outside the gene matches. Germline-derived CDR1 and CDR2 are GTSNPN and SVGIG (reference sequence). The CDR3 contains 14 residues. This CDR3 is CAWSETGWNQPQHF. In nucleotides, the CDR3 is TGTGCCTGGAGTGAGACAGGGTGGAATCAGCCCCAGCATTTT.